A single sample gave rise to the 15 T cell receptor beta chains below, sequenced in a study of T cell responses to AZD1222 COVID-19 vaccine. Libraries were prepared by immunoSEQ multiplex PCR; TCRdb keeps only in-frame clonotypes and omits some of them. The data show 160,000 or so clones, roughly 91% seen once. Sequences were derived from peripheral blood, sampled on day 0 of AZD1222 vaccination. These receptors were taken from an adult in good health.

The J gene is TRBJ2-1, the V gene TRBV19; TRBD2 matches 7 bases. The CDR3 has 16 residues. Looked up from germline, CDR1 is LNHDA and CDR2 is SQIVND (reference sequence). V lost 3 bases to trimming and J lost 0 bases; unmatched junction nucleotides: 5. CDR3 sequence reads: CASSIPAGASYNEQFF. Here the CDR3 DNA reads TGTGCCAGTAGTATCCCGGCGGGAGCCTCCTACAATGAGCAGTTCTTC.

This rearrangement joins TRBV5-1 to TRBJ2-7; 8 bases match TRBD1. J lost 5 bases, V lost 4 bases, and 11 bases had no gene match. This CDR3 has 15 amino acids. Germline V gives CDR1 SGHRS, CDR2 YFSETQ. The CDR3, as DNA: TGCGCCAGCAGCGTGGACAGGGCCCAGAGGAACGAGCAGTACTTC. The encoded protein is CASSVDRAQRNEQYF.

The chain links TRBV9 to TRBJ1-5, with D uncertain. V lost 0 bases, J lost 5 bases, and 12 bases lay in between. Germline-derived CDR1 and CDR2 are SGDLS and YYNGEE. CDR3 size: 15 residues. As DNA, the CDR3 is TGTGCCAGCAGCGTAGCTCCCGGGGAGGATCAGCCCCAGCATTTT. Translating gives CASSVAPGEDQPQHF.

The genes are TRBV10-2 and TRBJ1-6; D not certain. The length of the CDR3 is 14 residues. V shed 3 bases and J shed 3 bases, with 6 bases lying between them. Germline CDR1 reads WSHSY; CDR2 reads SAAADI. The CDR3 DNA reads TGCGCCAGCAGTGACTCAGTCTATAATTCACCCCTCCACTTT. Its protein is CASSDSVYNSPLHF.

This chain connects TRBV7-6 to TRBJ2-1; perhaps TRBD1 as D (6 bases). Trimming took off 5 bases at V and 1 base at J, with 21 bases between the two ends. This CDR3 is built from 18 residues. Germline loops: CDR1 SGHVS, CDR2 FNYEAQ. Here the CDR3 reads CASSQDPSGTTSYNEQFF. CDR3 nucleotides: TGTGCCAGCAGCCAAGATCCCTCCGGGACAACGTCCTACAATGAGCAGTTCTTC. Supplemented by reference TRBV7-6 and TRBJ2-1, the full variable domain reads GAGVSQSPRYKVTKRGQDVALRCDPISGHVSLYWYRQALGQGPEFLTYFNYEAQQDKSGLPNDRFSAERPEGSISTLTIQRTEQRDSAMYRCASSQDPSGTTSYNEQFFGPGTRLTVL.

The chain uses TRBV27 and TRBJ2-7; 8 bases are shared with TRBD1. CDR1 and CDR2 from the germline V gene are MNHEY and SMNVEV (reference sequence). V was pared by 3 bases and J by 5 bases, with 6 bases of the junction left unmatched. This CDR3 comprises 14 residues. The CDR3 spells CASSFSRGRHEQYF. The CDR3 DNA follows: TGTGCCAGCAGTTTCTCCAGGGGGCGGCACGAGCAGTACTTC.

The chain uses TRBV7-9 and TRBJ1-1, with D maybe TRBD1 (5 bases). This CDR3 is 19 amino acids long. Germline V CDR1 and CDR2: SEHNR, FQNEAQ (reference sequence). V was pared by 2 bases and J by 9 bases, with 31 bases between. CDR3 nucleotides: TGTGCCAGCAGCTTAATCGTATCCGGGACGAAAAGAGCAGGGTTCCAAGCTTTCTTT. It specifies CASSLIVSGTKRAGFQAFF. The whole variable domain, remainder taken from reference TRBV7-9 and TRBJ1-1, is DTGVSQNPRHKITKRGQNVTFRCDPISEHNRLYWYRQTLGQGPEFLTYFQNEAQLEKSRLLSDRFSAERPKGSFSTLEIQRTEQGDSAMYLCASSLIVSGTKRAGFQAFFGQGTRLTVV.

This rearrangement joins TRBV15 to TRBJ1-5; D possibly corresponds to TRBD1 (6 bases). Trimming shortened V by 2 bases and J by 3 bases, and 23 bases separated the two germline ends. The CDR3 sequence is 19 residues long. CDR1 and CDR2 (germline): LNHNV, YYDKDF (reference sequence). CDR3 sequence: CATSRKAGESRGVNQPQHF. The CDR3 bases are TGTGCCACCAGCAGAAAGGCAGGGGAGAGTAGGGGTGTCAATCAGCCCCAGCATTTT.

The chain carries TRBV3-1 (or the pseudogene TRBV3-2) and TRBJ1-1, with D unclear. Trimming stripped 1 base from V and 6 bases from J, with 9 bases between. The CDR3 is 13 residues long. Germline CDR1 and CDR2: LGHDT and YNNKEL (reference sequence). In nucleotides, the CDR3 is TGTGCCAGCAGCCAAGGGCGCGGATCTGAAGCTTTCTTT. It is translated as CASSQGRGSEAFF.

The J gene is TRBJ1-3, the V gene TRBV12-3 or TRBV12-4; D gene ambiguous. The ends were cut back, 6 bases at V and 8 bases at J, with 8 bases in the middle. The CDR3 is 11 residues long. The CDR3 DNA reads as TGTGCCAGCAGGGCCGGACACACCATATATTTT. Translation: CASRAGHTIYF.

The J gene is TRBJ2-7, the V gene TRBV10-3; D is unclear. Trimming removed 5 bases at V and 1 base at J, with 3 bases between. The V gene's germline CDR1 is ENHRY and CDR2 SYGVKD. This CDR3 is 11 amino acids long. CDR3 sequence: CAISSSYEQYF. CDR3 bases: TGTGCCATCAGTAGTTCCTACGAGCAGTACTTC.

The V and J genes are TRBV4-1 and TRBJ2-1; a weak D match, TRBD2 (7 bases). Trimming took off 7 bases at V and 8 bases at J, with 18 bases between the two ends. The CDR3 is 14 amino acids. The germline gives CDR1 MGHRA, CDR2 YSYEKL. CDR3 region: CASNPRGGRYEQFF. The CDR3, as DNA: TGCGCCAGCAACCCGAGGGGGGGTAGGTATGAGCAGTTCTTC.

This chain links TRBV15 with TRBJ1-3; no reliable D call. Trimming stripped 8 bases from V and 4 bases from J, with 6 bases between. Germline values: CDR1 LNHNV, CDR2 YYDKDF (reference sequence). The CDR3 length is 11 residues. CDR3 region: CATHFGNTIYF. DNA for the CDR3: TGTGCCACCCATTTCGGAAACACCATATATTTT. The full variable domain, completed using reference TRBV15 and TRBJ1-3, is DAMVIQNPRYQVTQFGKPVTLSCSQTLNHNVMYWYQQKSSQAPKLLFHYYDKDFNNEADTPDNFQSRRPNTSFCFLDIRSPGLGDTAMYLCATHFGNTIYFGEGSWLTVV.

The CDR3 protein is CASSSLGAGELFF. The CDR3 DNA is TGTGCCAGCAGTTCCCTTGGGGCGGGGGAGCTGTTTTTT. The chain uses TRBV7-2 and TRBJ2-2; D perhaps matches TRBD1 (5 bases). This CDR3 has 13 residues. Per germline, CDR1 SGHTA and CDR2 FQGNSA. Between the trimmed V and J ends, which lost 6 bases and 8 bases, there was a span of 13 bases.

CDR3: CASSLMGGATEAFF. As DNA, the CDR3 is TGTGCCAGCAGTTTAATGGGGGGCGCAACTGAAGCTTTCTTT. The chain carries TRBV28 and TRBJ1-1, with D maybe TRBD1 (6 bases). The CDR3 has 14 amino acids. Germline CDR1 MDHEN, CDR2 SYDVKM. V was trimmed by 2 bases and J by 5 bases, leaving 12 bases between them.